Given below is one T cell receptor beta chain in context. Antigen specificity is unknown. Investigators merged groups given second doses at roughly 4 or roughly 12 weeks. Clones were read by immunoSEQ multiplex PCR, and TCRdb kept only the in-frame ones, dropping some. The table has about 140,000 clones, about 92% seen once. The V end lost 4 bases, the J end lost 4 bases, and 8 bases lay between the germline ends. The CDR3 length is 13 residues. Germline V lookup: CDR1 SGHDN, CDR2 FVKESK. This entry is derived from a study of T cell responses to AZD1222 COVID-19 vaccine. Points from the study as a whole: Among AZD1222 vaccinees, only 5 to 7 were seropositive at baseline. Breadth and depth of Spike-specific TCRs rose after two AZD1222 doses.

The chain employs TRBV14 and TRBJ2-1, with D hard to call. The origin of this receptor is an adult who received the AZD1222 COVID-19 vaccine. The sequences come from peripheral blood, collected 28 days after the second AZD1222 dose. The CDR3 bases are TGTGCCAGCAGCCCCGGCGGATACAATGAGCAGTTCTTC. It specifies CASSPGGYNEQFF. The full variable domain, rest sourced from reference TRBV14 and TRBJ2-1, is EAGVTQFPSHSVIEKGQTVTLRCDPISGHDNLYWYRRVMGKEIKFLLHFVKESKQDESGMPNNRFLAERTGGTYSTLKVQPAELEDSGVYFCASSPGGYNEQFFGPGTRLTVL.